The clone carrying this TCR beta chain has a count of ten or more. The sample comes from a study of early T cells in non-severe SARS-CoV-2 infection. J lost 9 bases, V lost 7 bases, and 14 bases had no gene match. CDR1 MDHEN and CDR2 SYDVKM come from the germline V gene. This CDR3 is built from 14 residues. One entry per CDR3 protein, called by TCRdb with MiXCR from the 5' RACE reads. Of around 70,000 distinct CDR3 sequences listed, approximately 11% are singletons. The clonotype was recovered from an adult who was a healthcare worker with PCR-confirmed SARS-CoV-2 infection or an uninfected control (not recorded which). The chain carries TRBV28 and TRBJ2-7; 8 bases fit TRBD1. The specimen was whole blood, collected at baseline. In DNA form, the CDR3 reads TGTGCCAGCAAACACCGGGACAGGAGCATCGGGCAGTACTTC. Its translation: CASKHRDRSIGQYF.